Listed below are T cell receptor beta chains from one sample, sequenced in a study of immune evolution from preneoplasia to lung adenocarcinoma. The protocol was immunoSEQ multiplex PCR, while the TCRdb copy is restricted to in-frame clones and leaves out a portion. The table records roughly 4,700 clones, about nine tenths of them present only once. What was sequenced was FFPE atypical adenomatous hyperplasia tissue from the lung. The receptors stem from a person aged 70 to 85 with lung adenocarcinoma. Each CDR3 is given with its conserved first and last residue.

v_call	j_call	cdr3_aa
TRBV18	TRBJ2-2	CASSPFQTNTGELFF
TRBV9	TRBJ1-1	CASSPDSANAEAFF
TRBV7-2	TRBJ2-3	CASSLAPGAGTSGRARDTQYF
TRBV29-1	TRBJ2-3	CSVRADGDTQYF
TRBV7-9	TRBJ1-1	CASSPRNAEAFF
TRBV7-8	TRBJ2-5	CASSPRLVRETQYF
TRBV10-3	TRBJ2-1	CAISAGTSDEQFF
TRBV4-1	TRBJ2-1	CASSPRAGVSYNEQFF
TRBV7-9	TRBJ2-3	CASSLGSTSTDTQYF
TRBV11-2	TRBJ2-5	CASSLDRGFFPQETQYF
TRBV5-4	TRBJ2-1	CASSLALQNEQFF
TRBV4-2	TRBJ2-6	CASSPRAANGANVLTF
TRBV7-9	TRBJ2-3	CASSQLAGLDTDTQYF
TRBV2	TRBJ2-7	CASSATRPYEQYF
TRBV11-2	TRBJ1-4	CASSLGGFDEKLFF
TRBV27	TRBJ2-4	CASSLLGENIQYF
TRBV11-2	TRBJ2-2	CASSLGPRLAGNTGELFF
TRBV28	TRBJ2-7	CASSFDIQGRRISYEQYF
TRBV7-9	TRBJ2-7	CASSLGVGGMAYEQYF
TRBV30	TRBJ2-4	CAWSWGVSKNIQYF
TRBV5-6	TRBJ1-1	CASSSSGSALEAFF
TRBV29-1	TRBJ2-7	CSVRTSGPYEQYF